The clone carrying this TCR beta chain was recorded a few times. Germline V CDR1 and CDR2: SGHAT, FQNNGV. The CDR3 contains 19 residues. Deletions cut 2 bases from V and 7 bases from J, with 26 bases between. These data are taken from a study of early T cells in non-severe SARS-CoV-2 infection. Individual cDNA molecules received unique molecular identifiers during library preparation. TCRdb redid the calling of the 5' RACE reads with MiXCR, one entry per CDR3 protein. Of 90,000 to 130,000 distinct CDR3 sequences in the sample, 12% were seen once. The source of this sequence is an adult who was a healthcare worker with PCR-confirmed SARS-CoV-2 infection or an uninfected control (not recorded which). Sample: whole blood. This chain joins TRBV11-2 and TRBJ1-4, with D maybe TRBD1 (5 bases). In DNA form, the CDR3 reads TGTGCCAGCAGCTTAAGTCTATCGGGGGAATCGTCGAGGAGTGAAAAACTGTTTTTT. It specifies CASSLSLSGESSRSEKLFF.